A single T cell receptor beta chain is shown here with its context. This sample was included in a study of blood T cell repertoires in COVID-19. Looking at the study overall: Italy, Spain and the United States were the sources of the convalescent and acute COVID-19 samples. Nucleic acid was either cDNA or gDNA, and it came from T cells, B-cell-depleted T cells, or PBMCs.

Original methodology: It was from reference gene primer amplification that nucleated cell counts were estimated. Sequenced by immunoSEQ multiplex PCR; TCRdb stores in-frame clones only, minus some. V and J calls and clone size come straight from that table; D and trimming were deduced from the DNA. The data contain more than 250,000 clones, 87% of them seen just once; the ten biggest clones take up 1%. J was trimmed by 7 bases and V by 7 bases; bases with no gene match: 7. The CDR3 contains 14 residues. Germline assignment: CDR1 MNHEY and CDR2 SVGAGI. The chain is built from TRBV6-5 and TRBJ1-2; 12 nucleotides align to TRBD1. The clonotype originates from a man aged 45-65 years with active or convalescent COVID-19. Specimen: peripheral blood. CDR3 amino acids: CASTTGTGGFGYTF. The CDR3 coding sequence is TGTGCCAGCACCACCGGGACAGGGGGCTTTGGCTACACCTTC.